This entry concerns a single T cell receptor beta chain. Germline values: CDR1 SGHTA, CDR2 FQGNSA. V dropped 10 bases and J dropped 3; count of bases not matched to a gene: 11. The CDR3 has 16 residues. The data belong to a study of STAT5B mutations in CD4+ large granular lymphocyte leukemia. Measured with immunoSEQ multiplex PCR; TCRdb has only the in-frame clones, and not every one. The data hold 25,000 to 40,000 clones, with approximately 74% observed a single time. This sequence joins TRBV7-2 and TRBJ2-3, with 12 bases lining up with TRBD2. The sequence came from a human donor in good health. The sample consisted of CD4+ T cells from blood buffy coats. The DNA of the CDR3 is TGTGCCACTGGACTAGCGGGAAGGGGGTTGACAGATACGCAGTATTTT. Its translation is CATGLAGRGLTDTQYF. Based on the CDR3 plus reference TRBV7-2 and TRBJ2-3, the full variable domain is GAGVSQSPSNKVTEKGKDVELRCDPISGHTALYWYRQSLGQGLEFLIYFQGNSAPDKSGLPSDRFSAERTGGSVSTLTIQRTQQEDSAVYLCATGLAGRGLTDTQYFGPGTRLTVL.